The present entry profiles one T cell receptor beta chain with its context. Other DNA sequences in this sample translate to the same CDR3. These data are taken from a study of Ad26.COV2.S vaccination and SARS-CoV-2 variants. Study-level background: Enrolled in COV1001, the donor was in the Ad26.COV2.S trial arm, which received the vaccine.

Per the germline V gene, CDR1 is SGHNT and CDR2 is YYREEE (reference sequence). V shed 1 base and J shed 2 bases, with 2 bases lying between them. The CDR3 extends over 12 amino acids. Treatment of the sample: some 19 received Ad26.COV2.S at low or high dose, single or two shots; roughly five received placebo; per-sample allocation not given. The investigators took samples on day 63 after the first vaccine or placebo injection. Its platform was an Ad26 vector, and its expressed antigen was Wuhan-strain SARS-CoV-2 spike. The protocol was immunoSEQ multiplex PCR, while the TCRdb copy is restricted to in-frame clones and leaves out a portion. In the table there are 300,000 to 350,000 clones, around 90% of which are singletons.

Sequencing used peripheral blood, obtained in a trial of Ad26.COV2.S vaccine versus placebo. The TCR originated in a person aged 18-65 years who received the Ad26.COV2.S COVID-19 vaccine or a placebo. The V and J genes are TRBV5-4 and TRBJ2-3, with no clear D. CDR3 DNA sequence: TGTGCCAGCAGCTTGTACACAGATACGCAGTATTTT. Translating it yields CASSLYTDTQYF.